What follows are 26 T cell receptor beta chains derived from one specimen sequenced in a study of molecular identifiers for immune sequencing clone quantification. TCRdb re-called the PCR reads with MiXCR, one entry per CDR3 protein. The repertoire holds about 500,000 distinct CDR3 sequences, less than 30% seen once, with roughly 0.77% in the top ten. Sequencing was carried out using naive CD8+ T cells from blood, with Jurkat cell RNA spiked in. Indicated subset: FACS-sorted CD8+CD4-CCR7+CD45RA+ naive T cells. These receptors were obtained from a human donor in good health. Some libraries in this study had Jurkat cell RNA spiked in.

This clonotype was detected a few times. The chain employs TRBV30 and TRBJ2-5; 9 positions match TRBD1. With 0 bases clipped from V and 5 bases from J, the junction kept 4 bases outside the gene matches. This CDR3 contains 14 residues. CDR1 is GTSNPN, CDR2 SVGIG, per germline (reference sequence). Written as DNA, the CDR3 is TGTGCCTGGAGTGTAACAGGGGGCGGGGAGACCCAGTACTTC. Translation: CAWSVTGGGETQYF.

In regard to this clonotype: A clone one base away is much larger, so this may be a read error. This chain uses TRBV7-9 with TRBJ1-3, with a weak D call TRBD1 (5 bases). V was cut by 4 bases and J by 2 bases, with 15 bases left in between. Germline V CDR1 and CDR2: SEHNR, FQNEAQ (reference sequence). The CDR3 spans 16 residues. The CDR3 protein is CASSSETAPPGNTIYF. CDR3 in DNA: TGTGCCAGCAGCTCCGAGACAGCGCCGCCTGGAAACACCATATATTTT.

The CDR3 DNA follows: TGCAGTGCTGAGGTGACAGGGGCTAATGCCGGGACCCAGTACTTC. This sequence encodes CSAEVTGANAGTQYF. The chain employs TRBV20-1 and TRBJ2-5; 8 bases are shared with TRBD1. Trimming cost V 5 bases and J 7 bases; bases outside gene matches: 15. The CDR3 consists of 15 residues. The germline V gene has CDR1 DFQATT and CDR2 SNEGSKA (reference sequence).

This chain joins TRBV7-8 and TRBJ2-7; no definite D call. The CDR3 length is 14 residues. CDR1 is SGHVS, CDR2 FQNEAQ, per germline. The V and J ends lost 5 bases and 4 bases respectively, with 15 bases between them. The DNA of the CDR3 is TGTGCCAGCAGCCCAGGACGGCCAAATTACGAGCAGTACTTC. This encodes CASSPGRPNYEQYF.

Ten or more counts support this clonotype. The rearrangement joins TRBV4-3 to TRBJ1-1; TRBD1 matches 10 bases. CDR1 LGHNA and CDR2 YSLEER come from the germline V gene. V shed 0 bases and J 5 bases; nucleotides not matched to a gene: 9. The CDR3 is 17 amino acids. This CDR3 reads CASSQDLIGTGVTEAFF. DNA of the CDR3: TGCGCCAGCAGCCAAGATCTAATTGGGACAGGGGTGACTGAAGCTTTCTTT.

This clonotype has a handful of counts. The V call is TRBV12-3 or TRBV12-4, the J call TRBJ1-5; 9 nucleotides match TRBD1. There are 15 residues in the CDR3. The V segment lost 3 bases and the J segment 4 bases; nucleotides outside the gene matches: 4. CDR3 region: CASSFGDRANQPQHF. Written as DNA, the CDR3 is TGTGCCAGCAGTTTCGGGGACAGGGCGAATCAGCCCCAGCATTTT.

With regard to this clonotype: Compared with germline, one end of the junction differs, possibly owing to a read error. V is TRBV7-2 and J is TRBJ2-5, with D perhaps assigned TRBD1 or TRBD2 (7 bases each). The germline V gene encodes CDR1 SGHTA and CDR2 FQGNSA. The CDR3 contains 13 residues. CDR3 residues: CARRGGGVETQYF. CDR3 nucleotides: TGTGCCCGCAGGGGGGGGGGCGTTGAGACCCAGTACTTC.

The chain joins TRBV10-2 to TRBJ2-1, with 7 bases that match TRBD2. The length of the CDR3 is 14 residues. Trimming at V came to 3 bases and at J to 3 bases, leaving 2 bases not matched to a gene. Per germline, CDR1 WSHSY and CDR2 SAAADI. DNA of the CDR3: TGCGCCAGCAGTGATCGGGGGGTCTACAATGAGCAGTTCTTC. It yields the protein CASSDRGVYNEQFF.

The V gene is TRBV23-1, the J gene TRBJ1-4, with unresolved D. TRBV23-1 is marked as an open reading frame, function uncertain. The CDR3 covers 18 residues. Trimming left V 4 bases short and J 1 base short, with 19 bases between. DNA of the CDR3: TGCGCCAGCAGTCTAGGTCGGATGGCATGGCAAACTAATGAAAAACTGTTTTTT. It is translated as CASSLGRMAWQTNEKLFF.

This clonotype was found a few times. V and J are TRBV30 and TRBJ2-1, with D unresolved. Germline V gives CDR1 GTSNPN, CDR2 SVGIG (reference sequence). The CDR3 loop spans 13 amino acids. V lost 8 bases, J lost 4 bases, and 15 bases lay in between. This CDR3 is CAGRIPLYNEQFF. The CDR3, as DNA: TGTGCCGGACGAATACCCCTTTACAATGAGCAGTTCTTC.

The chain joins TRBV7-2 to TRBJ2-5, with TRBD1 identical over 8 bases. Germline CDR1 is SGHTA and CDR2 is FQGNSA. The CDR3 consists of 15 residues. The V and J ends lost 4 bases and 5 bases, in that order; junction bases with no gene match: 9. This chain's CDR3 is CASSWPDRGMETQYF. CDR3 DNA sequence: TGTGCCAGCAGCTGGCCCGACAGGGGAATGGAGACCCAGTACTTC. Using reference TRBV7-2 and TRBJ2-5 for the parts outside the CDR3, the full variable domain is GAGVSQSPSNKVTEKGKDVELRCDPISGHTALYWYRQSLGQGLEFLIYFQGNSAPDKSGLPSDRFSAERTGGSVSTLTIQRTQQEDSAVYLCASSWPDRGMETQYFGPGTRLLVL.

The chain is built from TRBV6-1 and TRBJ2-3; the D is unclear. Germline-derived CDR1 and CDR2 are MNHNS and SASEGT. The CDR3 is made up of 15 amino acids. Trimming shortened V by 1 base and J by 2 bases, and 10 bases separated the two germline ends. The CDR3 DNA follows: TGTGCCAGCAGTGAAGTTGTAAGGGACACAGATACGCAGTATTTT. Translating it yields CASSEVVRDTDTQYF.

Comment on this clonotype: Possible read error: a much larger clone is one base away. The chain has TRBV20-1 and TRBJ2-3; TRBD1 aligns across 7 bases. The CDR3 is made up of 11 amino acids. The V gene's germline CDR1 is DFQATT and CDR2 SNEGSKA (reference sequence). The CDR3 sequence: CGRGPTDTQYF. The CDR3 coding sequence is TGCGGAAGGGGGCCGACAGATACGCAGTATTTT.

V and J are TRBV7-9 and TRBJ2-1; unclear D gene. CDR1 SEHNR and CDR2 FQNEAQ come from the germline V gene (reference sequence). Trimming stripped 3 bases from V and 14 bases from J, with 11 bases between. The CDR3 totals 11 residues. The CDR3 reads CASSLDPQEFF. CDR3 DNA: TGTGCCAGCAGCTTGGACCCCCAGGAGTTCTTC.

The chain's CDR3 is CASSLGWGEQPQHF. The CDR3 DNA is TGTGCCAGCAGCTTAGGCTGGGGAGAGCAGCCCCAGCATTTT. The chain couples TRBV7-9 to TRBJ1-5; the D is unclear. V was cut by 1 base and J by 7 bases, with 11 bases left in between. This CDR3 contains 14 residues. Germline V gene sequence: CDR1 SEHNR, CDR2 FQNEAQ (reference sequence).

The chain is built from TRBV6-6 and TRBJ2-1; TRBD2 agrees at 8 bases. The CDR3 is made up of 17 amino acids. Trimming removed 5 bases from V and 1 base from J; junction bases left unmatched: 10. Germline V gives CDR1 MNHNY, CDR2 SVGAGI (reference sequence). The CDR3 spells CASSIGPAGASYNEQFF. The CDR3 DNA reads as TGTGCCAGCAGTATCGGACCAGCGGGAGCTTCCTACAATGAGCAGTTCTTC.

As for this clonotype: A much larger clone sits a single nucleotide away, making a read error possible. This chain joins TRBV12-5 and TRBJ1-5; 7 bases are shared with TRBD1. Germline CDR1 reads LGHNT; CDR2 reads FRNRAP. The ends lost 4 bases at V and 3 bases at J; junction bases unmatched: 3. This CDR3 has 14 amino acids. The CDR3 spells CASGSTGSNQPQHF. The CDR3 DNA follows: TGTGCTAGTGGTTCGACAGGGTCCAATCAGCCCCAGCATTTT.

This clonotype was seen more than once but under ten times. DNA for the CDR3: TGTGCCAGCAGTCCCTACTATCTTGCGGAAGTCACAGATACGCAGTATTTT. Protein product: CASSPYYLAEVTDTQYF. This sequence joins TRBV6-2 or TRBV6-3 and TRBJ2-3, with D hard to call. The length of the CDR3 is 17 residues. Deletions cut 5 bases from V and 2 bases from J, with 20 bases between. CDR1 and CDR2 (germline): MNHEY, SVGEGT.

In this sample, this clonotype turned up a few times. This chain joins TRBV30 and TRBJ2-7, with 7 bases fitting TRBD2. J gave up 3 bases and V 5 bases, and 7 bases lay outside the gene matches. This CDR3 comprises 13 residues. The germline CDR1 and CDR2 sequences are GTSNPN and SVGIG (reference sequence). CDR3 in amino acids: CAWQLGGSYEQYF. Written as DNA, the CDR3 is TGTGCCTGGCAGCTTGGCGGGAGCTACGAGCAGTACTTC. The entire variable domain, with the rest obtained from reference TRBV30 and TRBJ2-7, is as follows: SQTIHQWPATLVQPVGSPLSLECTVEGTSNPNLYWYRQAAGRGLQLLFYSVGIGQISSEVPQNLSASRPQDRQFILSSKKLLLSDSGFYLCAWQLGGSYEQYFGPGTRLTVT.

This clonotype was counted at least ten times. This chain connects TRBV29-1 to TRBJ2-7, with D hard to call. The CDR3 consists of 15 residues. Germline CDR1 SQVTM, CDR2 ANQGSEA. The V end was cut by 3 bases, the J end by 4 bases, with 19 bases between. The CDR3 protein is CSVEKSESIGYEQYF. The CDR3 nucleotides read TGCAGCGTTGAGAAAAGCGAGTCCATAGGATACGAGCAGTACTTC.

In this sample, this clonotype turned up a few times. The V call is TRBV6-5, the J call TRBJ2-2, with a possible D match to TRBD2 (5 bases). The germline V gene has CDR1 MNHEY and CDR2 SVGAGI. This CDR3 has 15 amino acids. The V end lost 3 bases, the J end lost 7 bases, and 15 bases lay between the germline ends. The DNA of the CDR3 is TGTGCCAGCAGTTATCCGGCGGGTCCAGGCGGGGAGCTGTTTTTT. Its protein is CASSYPAGPGGELFF.

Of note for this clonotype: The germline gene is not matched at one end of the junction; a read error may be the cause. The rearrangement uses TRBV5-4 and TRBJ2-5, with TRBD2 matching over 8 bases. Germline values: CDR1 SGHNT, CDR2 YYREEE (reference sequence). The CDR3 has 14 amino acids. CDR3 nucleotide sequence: TGTGCCAGCAGCTCCGGTGTGGCGGGGGGACCCGGTCCCTTC. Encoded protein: CASSSGVAGGPGPF. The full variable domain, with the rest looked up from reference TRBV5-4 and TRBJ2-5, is ETGVTQSPTHLIKTRGQQVTLRCSSQSGHNTVSWYQQALGQGPQFIFQYYREEENGRGNFPPRFSGLQFPNYSSELNVNALELDDSALYLCASSSGVAGGPGPFGPGTRLLVL.

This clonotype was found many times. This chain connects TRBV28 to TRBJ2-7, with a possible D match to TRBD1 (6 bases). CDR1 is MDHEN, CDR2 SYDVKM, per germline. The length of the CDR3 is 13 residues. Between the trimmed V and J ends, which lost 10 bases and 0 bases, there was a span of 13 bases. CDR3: CATRDTSSYEQYF. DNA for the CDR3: TGTGCCACCCGGGACACGAGCTCCTACGAGCAGTACTTC.

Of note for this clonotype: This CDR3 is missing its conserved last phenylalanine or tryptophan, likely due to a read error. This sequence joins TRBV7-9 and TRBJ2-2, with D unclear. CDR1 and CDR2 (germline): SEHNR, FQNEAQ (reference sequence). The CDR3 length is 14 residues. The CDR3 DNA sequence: TGCGCCAGCAGCTCCCCTCAGGCCTCTGGGGAGCTGTTTCTT. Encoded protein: CASSSPQASGELFL.

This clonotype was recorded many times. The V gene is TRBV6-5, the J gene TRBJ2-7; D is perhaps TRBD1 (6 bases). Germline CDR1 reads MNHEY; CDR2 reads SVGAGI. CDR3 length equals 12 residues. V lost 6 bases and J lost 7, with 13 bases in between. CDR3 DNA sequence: TGTGCCAGCAGGGCTACAGGGTGGGAGCAGTACTTC. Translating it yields CASRATGWEQYF.

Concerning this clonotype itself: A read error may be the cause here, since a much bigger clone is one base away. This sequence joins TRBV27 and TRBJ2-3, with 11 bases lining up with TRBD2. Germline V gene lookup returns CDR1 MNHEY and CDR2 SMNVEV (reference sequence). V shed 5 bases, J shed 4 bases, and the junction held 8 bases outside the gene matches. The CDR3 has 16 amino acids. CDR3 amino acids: CASSPLLAGEADTQYF. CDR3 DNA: TGTGCCAGCAGTCCACTACTAGCGGGAGAGGCAGATACGCAGTATTTT.